This entry is about one T cell receptor beta chain. The germline gives CDR1 SGHVS, CDR2 FQNEAQ. The CDR3 consists of 15 residues. V was pared by 4 bases and J by 4 bases, with 14 bases between. This table comes from immunoSEQ multiplex PCR, and its TCRdb copy is limited to in-frame clones, with some not included. This table holds some 180,000 clones, roughly four fifths found once. The sample originates from a study of blood T cell repertoires in COVID-19. The sequenced material came from peripheral blood. This chain connects TRBV7-8 to TRBJ1-5; possible D gene TRBD1, 6 bases. The source is a human donor in a cohort sampled during active COVID-19. CDR3 amino acids: CASSSGADRNQPQHF. The CDR3 bases are TGTGCCAGCAGCTCAGGGGCCGACAGGAATCAGCCCCAGCATTTT.